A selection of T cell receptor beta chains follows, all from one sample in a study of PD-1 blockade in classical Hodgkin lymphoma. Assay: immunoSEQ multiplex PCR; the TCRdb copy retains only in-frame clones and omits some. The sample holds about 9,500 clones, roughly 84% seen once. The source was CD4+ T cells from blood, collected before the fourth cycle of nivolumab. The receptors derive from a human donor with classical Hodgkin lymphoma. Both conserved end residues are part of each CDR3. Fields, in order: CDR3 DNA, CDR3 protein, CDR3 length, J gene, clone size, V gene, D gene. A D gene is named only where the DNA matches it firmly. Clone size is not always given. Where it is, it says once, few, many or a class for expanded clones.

DNA: TGTCCTAACGTACTGATAACGGGCGGCACAGATACGCAGTATTTT
CDR3: CPNVLITGGTDTQYF
length: 15
J: TRBJ2-3
size: -
V: TRBV5-6
D: -

DNA: TGTGCCAGCTCACCAGGCGGAGGGGCGGGGGAGCAGTACTTC
CDR3: CASSPGGGAGEQYF
length: 14
J: TRBJ2-7
size: large
V: TRBV18
D: -

DNA: TGTGCCAGTAAATACGGTACCGGGACAGCCGCTTCTGGAAACACCATATATTTT
CDR3: CASKYGTGTAASGNTIYF
length: 18
J: TRBJ1-3
size: -
V: TRBV19
D: TRBD1

DNA: TGCAGCGTTGAGAGCGGGGGGCGTGAGCAGTTCTTC
CDR3: CSVESGGREQFF
length: 12
J: TRBJ2-1
size: once
V: TRBV29-1
D: TRBD2

DNA: TGCAGCGTAGACCAACGGGACCGAGGCTACGAGCAGTACTTC
CDR3: CSVDQRDRGYEQYF
length: 14
J: TRBJ2-7
size: few
V: TRBV29-1
D: -

DNA: TGTGCCAGCAGTTACGCCGGTGAGAACTATGGCTACACCTTC
CDR3: CASSYAGENYGYTF
length: 14
J: TRBJ1-2
size: -
V: TRBV6-6
D: -

DNA: TGTGCCAGTAGTATCGGGACAGGGGTAGGATACGAGCAGTACTTC
CDR3: CASSIGTGVGYEQYF
length: 15
J: TRBJ2-7
size: -
V: TRBV19
D: TRBD1

DNA: TGTGCCAGCAGGGCGGAAACCTACGAGCAGTACTTC
CDR3: CASRAETYEQYF
length: 12
J: TRBJ2-7
size: -
V: TRBV28
D: -

DNA: TGTGCCAGCTCCGGCAGGGATGGCACAGATACGCAGTATTTT
CDR3: CASSGRDGTDTQYF
length: 14
J: TRBJ2-3
size: -
V: TRBV18
D: -

DNA: TGTGCCAGTAGTCGGACAAGACCGGGCACTGAAGCTTTCTTT
CDR3: CASSRTRPGTEAFF
length: 14
J: TRBJ1-1
size: -
V: TRBV19
D: -

DNA: TGTGCCAGCAGCTTGTGGCTAGCGGGGGGGTGGTCGTACGAGCAGTACTTC
CDR3: CASSLWLAGGWSYEQYF
length: 17
J: TRBJ2-7
size: -
V: TRBV11-2
D: TRBD2

DNA: TGTGCCAGCTCACCGCGGAATAGCCAAGAGACCCAGTACTTC
CDR3: CASSPRNSQETQYF
length: 14
J: TRBJ2-5
size: -
V: TRBV18
D: -

DNA: TGCGCCAGCAGCCAAGAAGGGCCACGGGGACTTAGCCGTAAGACCCAGTACTTC
CDR3: CASSQEGPRGLSRKTQYF
length: 18
J: TRBJ2-5
size: -
V: TRBV4-1
D: -

DNA: TGCGCCAGCAGCCCGGGACTAGCCCAAGAGACCCAGTACTTC
CDR3: CASSPGLAQETQYF
length: 14
J: TRBJ2-5
size: -
V: TRBV5-1
D: TRBD2

DNA: TGTGCCATCCAGGGGGGAAATCAGCCCCAGCATTTT
CDR3: CAIQGGNQPQHF
length: 12
J: TRBJ1-5
size: -
V: TRBV10-3
D: TRBD1

DNA: TGTGCCAGCAGTTTGAGTCCCTTGGGACAGCATTCCTACGAGCAGTACTTC
CDR3: CASSLSPLGQHSYEQYF
length: 17
J: TRBJ2-7
size: -
V: TRBV27
D: TRBD1

DNA: TGTGCCAGCAGCGTTTACCGGGGAAACATTCAGTACTTC
CDR3: CASSVYRGNIQYF
length: 13
J: TRBJ2-4
size: -
V: TRBV6-5
D: -

DNA: TGTGCCAGCAGCTCACCCCAAGAGACCCAGTACTTC
CDR3: CASSSPQETQYF
length: 12
J: TRBJ2-5
size: few
V: TRBV7-2
D: -

DNA: TGTGCCAGCAGCTTGGCCCCTAGCGGTTACAATGAGCAGTTCTTC
CDR3: CASSLAPSGYNEQFF
length: 15
J: TRBJ2-1
size: -
V: TRBV5-5
D: TRBD2

DNA: TGTGCCAGCAGCTTTTACAGGGGAGGGAACACTGAAGCTTTCTTT
CDR3: CASSFYRGGNTEAFF
length: 15
J: TRBJ1-1
size: few
V: TRBV5-8
D: TRBD1

DNA: TGCAGCGTTGAAGATTGGAGGGACGAGCAGTACTTC
CDR3: CSVEDWRDEQYF
length: 12
J: TRBJ2-7
size: -
V: TRBV29-1
D: -

DNA: TGTGCCAGCAGCACCCACTCTGGAAACACCATATATTTT
CDR3: CASSTHSGNTIYF
length: 13
J: TRBJ1-3
size: -
V: TRBV9
D: -

DNA: TGTGCCAGCACTCACAGGGATACGCAGTATTTT
CDR3: CASTHRDTQYF
length: 11
J: TRBJ2-3
size: once
V: TRBV28
D: -

DNA: TGTGCCAGCAGCTACCACAGGGGGGATGAAAAACTGTTTTTT
CDR3: CASSYHRGDEKLFF
length: 14
J: TRBJ1-4
size: -
V: TRBV11-2
D: TRBD1

DNA: TGTGCCAGCAGCTTGGCGGGGGAATCCTACGAGCAGTACTTC
CDR3: CASSLAGESYEQYF
length: 14
J: TRBJ2-7
size: -
V: TRBV5-4
D: -

DNA: TGTGCCAGCAGCCCAGGAATAGCGGGGGTCACAGATACGCAGTATTTT
CDR3: CASSPGIAGVTDTQYF
length: 16
J: TRBJ2-3
size: few
V: TRBV5-6
D: TRBD2

DNA: TGTGCCAGCAGTGAGACCTTGAACACCGGGGAGCTGTTTTTT
CDR3: CASSETLNTGELFF
length: 14
J: TRBJ2-2
size: -
V: TRBV6-4
D: -

DNA: TGTGCCAGTAGTTCCCGGGACGGATACAATCAGCCCCAGCATTTT
CDR3: CASSSRDGYNQPQHF
length: 15
J: TRBJ1-5
size: once
V: TRBV19
D: -

DNA: TGTGCCAGCAGCTTAACAGTCGACAGATTAAGCACTGAAGCTTTCTTT
CDR3: CASSLTVDRLSTEAFF
length: 16
J: TRBJ1-1
size: -
V: TRBV7-3
D: -

DNA: TGTGCCAGCAGTTTTGGACAGGCAGGGGGCAAAAACATTCAGTACTTC
CDR3: CASSFGQAGGKNIQYF
length: 16
J: TRBJ2-4
size: few
V: TRBV28
D: TRBD1

DNA: TGCGCCAGCAGCCAAGCGCTTCTTTACGAGCAGTACTTC
CDR3: CASSQALLYEQYF
length: 13
J: TRBJ2-7
size: once
V: TRBV4-3
D: -

DNA: TGTGCCAGTAGTATAGGAGGGGGCCTCCAAGAGACCCAGTACTTC
CDR3: CASSIGGGLQETQYF
length: 15
J: TRBJ2-5
size: -
V: TRBV19
D: TRBD1

DNA: TGCGCCAGCAGCCATGGCCCGGGCTCTCCGGGCGACGAGCAGTACTTC
CDR3: CASSHGPGSPGDEQYF
length: 16
J: TRBJ2-7
size: -
V: TRBV4-1
D: -

DNA: TGTGCCAGTAGGACACAGGGGGACACTGAAGCTTTCTTT
CDR3: CASRTQGDTEAFF
length: 13
J: TRBJ1-1
size: few
V: TRBV19
D: TRBD1

DNA: TGTGCCAGCAGCTCCGTCATTGAGGTCACTGAAGCTTTCTTT
CDR3: CASSSVIEVTEAFF
length: 14
J: TRBJ1-1
size: -
V: TRBV27
D: -

DNA: TGTGCCAGCAGCTTCGTTGCGACAGGGTTCGGAAACACCATATATTTT
CDR3: CASSFVATGFGNTIYF
length: 16
J: TRBJ1-3
size: -
V: TRBV5-5
D: TRBD1

DNA: TGTGCCAGCAGCTTAGGGGACAGGGGGCTGGAACTGTTTTTT
CDR3: CASSLGDRGLELFF
length: 14
J: TRBJ1-4
size: -
V: TRBV7-9
D: TRBD1

DNA: TGTGCCAGCAGCCCTTTATCAGATACGCAGTATTTT
CDR3: CASSPLSDTQYF
length: 12
J: TRBJ2-3
size: -
V: TRBV9
D: -